This T cell receptor (beta chain) was found in a study of Ad26.COV2.S vaccination and SARS-CoV-2 variants. Study-level background: The donor participated in the COV1001 trial, in its Ad26.COV2.S arm. Each vaccinee took Ad26.COV2.S intramuscularly, once or twice 56 days apart.

As to treatment: around 19 received Ad26.COV2.S at low or high dose, single or two shots; about 5 received placebo; per-sample allocation not given. Samples analyzed were those drawn on day 63 after the first vaccine or placebo injection. Boston supplied an adult donor aged 18-55 years. Immunization relied on an Ad26 vector, which expressed Wuhan-strain SARS-CoV-2 spike. The repertoire was sequenced with immunoSEQ multiplex PCR; TCRdb's copy has only in-frame clones and lacks some. The sample includes 440,000 or so clones, roughly nine tenths of them seen just once. V was clipped by 3 bases and J by 5 bases; unmatched bases: 8. Germline CDR1 and CDR2: LGHNA and YNFKEQ. The CDR3 runs 16 residues.

The origin of this receptor is a person aged 18-60 years who received the Ad26.COV2.S COVID-19 vaccine or a placebo. This specimen was peripheral blood, taken in a trial of Ad26.COV2.S vaccine versus placebo. The chain uses TRBV4-2 and TRBJ2-1; 9 bases match TRBD2. This CDR3 reads CASSHQMIAGDNEQFF. The CDR3 nucleotides are TGTGCCAGCAGCCATCAGATGATAGCGGGGGACAATGAGCAGTTCTTC.